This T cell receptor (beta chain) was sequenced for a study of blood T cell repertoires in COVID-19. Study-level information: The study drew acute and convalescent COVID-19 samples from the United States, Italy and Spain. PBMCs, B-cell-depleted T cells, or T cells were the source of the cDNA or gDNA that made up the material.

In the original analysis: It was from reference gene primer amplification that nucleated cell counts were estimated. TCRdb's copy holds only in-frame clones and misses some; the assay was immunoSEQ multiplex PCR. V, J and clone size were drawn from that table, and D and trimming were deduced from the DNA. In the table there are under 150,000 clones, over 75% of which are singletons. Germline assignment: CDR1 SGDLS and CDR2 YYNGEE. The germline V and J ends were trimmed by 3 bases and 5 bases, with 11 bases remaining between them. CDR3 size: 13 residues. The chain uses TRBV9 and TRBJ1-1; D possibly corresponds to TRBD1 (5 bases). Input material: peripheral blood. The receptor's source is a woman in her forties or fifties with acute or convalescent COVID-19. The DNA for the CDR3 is TGTGCCAGCAGCGCATTGGGGGGAACTGAAGCTTTCTTT. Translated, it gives CASSALGGTEAFF.